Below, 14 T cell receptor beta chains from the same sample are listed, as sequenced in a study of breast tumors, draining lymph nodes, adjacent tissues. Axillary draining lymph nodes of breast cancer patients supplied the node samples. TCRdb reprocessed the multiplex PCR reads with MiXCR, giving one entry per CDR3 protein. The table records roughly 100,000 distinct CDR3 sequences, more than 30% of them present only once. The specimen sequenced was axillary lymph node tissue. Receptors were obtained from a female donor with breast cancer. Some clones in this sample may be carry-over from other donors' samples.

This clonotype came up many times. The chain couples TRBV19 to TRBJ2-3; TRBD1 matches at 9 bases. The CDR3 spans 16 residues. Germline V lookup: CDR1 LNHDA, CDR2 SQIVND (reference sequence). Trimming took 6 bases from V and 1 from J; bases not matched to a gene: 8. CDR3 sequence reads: CASSITGGGGTDTQYF. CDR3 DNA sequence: TGTGCCAGTAGCATAACAGGGGGCGGTGGCACAGATACGCAGTATTTT.

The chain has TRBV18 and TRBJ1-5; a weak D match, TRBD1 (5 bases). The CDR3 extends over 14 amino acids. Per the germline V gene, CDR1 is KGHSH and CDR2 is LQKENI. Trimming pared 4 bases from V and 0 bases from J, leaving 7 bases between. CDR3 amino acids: CASSHQGSNQPQHF. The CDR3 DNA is TGTGCCAGCTCACACCAGGGTAGCAATCAGCCCCAGCATTTT. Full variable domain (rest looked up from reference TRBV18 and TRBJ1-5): NAGVMQNPRHLVRRRGQEARLRCSPMKGHSHVYWYRQLPEEGLKFMVYLQKENIIDESGMPKERFSAEFPKEGPSILRIQQVVRGDSAAYFCASSHQGSNQPQHFGDGTRLSIL.

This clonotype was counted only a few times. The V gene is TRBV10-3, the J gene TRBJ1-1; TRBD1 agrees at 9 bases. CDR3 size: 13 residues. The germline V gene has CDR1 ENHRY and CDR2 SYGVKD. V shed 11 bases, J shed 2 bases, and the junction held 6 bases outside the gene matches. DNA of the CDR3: TGTGCCGCTAGGACAGGGGTAAACACTGAAGCTTTCTTT. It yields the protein CAARTGVNTEAFF.

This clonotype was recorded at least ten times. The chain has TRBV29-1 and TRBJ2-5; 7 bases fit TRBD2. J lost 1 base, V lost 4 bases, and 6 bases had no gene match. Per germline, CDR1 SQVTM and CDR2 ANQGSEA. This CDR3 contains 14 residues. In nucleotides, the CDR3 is TGCAGCGTTGGATGGGGGAGGGTCCAAGAGACCCAGTACTTC. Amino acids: CSVGWGRVQETQYF.

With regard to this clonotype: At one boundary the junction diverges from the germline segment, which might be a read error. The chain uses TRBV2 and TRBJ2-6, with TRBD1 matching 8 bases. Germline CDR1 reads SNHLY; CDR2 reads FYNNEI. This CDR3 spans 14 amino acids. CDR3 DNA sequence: TGTGCCAGCAGGGCTTTCAGGGGGCTGAACACTGAAGCTTTC. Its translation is CASRAFRGLNTEAF.

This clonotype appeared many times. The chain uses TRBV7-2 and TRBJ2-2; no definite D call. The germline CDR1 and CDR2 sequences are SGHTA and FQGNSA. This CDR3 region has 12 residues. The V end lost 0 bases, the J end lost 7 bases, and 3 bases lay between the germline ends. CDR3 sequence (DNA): TGTGCCAGCAGCTTAGCGCGCGGGGAGCTGTTTTTT. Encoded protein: CASSLARGELFF.

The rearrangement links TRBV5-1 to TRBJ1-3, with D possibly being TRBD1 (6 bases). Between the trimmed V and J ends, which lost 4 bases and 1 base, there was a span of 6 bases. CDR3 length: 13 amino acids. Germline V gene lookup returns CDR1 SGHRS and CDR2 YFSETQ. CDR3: CASSQGSGNTIYF. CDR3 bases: TGCGCCAGCAGCCAGGGGTCTGGAAACACCATATATTTT.

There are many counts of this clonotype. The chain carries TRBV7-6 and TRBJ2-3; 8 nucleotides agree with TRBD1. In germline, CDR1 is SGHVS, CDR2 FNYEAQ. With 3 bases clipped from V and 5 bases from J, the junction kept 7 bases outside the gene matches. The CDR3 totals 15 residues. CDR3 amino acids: CASSLDRAPEDTQYF. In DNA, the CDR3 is TGTGCCAGCAGCTTGGACAGGGCCCCAGAAGATACGCAGTATTTT. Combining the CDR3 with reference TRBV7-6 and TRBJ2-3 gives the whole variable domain GAGVSQSPRYKVTKRGQDVALRCDPISGHVSLYWYRQALGQGPEFLTYFNYEAQQDKSGLPNDRFSAERPEGSISTLTIQRTEQRDSAMYRCASSLDRAPEDTQYFGPGTRLTVL.

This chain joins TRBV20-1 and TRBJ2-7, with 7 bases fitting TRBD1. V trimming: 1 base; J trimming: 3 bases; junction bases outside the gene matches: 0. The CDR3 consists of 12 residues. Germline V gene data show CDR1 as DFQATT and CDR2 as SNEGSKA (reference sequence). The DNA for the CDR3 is TGCAGTGCTAGAGGGACAGGCTACGAGCAGTACGTC. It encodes CSARGTGYEQYV.

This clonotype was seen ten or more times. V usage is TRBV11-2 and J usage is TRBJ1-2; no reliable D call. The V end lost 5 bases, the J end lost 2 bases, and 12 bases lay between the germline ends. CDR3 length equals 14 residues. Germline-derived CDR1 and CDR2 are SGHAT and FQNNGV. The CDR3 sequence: CASSPSAVNYGYTF. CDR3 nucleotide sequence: TGTGCCAGCAGCCCCTCTGCGGTAAACTATGGCTACACCTTC. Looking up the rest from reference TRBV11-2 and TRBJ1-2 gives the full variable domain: EAGVAQSPRYKIIEKRQSVAFWCNPISGHATLYWYQQILGQGPKLLIQFQNNGVVDDSQLPKDRFSAERLKGVDSTLKIQPAKLEDSAVYLCASSPSAVNYGYTFGSGTRLTVV.

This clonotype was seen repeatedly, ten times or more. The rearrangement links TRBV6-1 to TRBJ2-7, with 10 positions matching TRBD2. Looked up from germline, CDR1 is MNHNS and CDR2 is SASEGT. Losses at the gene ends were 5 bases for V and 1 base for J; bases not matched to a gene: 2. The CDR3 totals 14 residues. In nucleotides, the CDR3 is TGTGCCAGCAGTACTAGCGGGGAGTCCTACGAGCAGTACTTC. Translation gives CASSTSGESYEQYF.

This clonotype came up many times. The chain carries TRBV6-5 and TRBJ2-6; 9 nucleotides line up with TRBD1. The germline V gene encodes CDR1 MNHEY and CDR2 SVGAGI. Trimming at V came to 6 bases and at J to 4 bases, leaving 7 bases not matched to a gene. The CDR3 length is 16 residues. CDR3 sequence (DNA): TGTGCCAGCAGAGGGACAGGGATCTACGGGGCCAACGTCCTGACTTTC. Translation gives CASRGTGIYGANVLTF.

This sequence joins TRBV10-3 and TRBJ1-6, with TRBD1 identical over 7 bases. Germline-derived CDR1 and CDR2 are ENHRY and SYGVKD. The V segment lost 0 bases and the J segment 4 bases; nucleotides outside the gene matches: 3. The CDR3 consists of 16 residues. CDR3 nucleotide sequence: TGTGCCATCAGTGAGTCGGGACAGCGGTATAATTCACCCCTCCACTTT. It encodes CAISESGQRYNSPLHF.

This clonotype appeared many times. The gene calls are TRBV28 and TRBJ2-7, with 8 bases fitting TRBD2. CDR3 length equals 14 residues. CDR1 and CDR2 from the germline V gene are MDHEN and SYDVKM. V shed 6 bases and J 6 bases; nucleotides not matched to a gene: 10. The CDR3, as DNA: TGTGCCAGCAGCTGGCGGGGGGAAACCGGCGAGCAGTACTTC. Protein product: CASSWRGETGEQYF.